Sequencing of this TCR beta chain was carried out in a study of T cell changes during pregnancy in multiple sclerosis. Clones were sequenced by immunoSEQ multiplex PCR, and TCRdb holds only the in-frame ones, with some missing. The sample has approximately 94,000 clones, 92% seen once. Trimming took 5 bases from V and 7 from J; bases not matched to a gene: 17. This CDR3 has 18 residues. Germline CDR1 MNHEY, CDR2 SMNVEV (reference sequence). Specimen: peripheral blood, collected after pregnancy. This sequence joins TRBV27 and TRBJ2-1, with 10 positions matching TRBD1. The TCR was taken from a female donor with multiple sclerosis, enrolled in a pregnancy study. This chain's CDR3 is CASSLIDRGPTYSNEQFF. The CDR3, as DNA: TGTGCCAGCAGTCTCATAGACAGGGGGCCCACCTACTCTAATGAGCAGTTCTTC.